These T cell receptor beta chains were read from a single sample in a study of T-cell reconstitution after alpha-beta-depleted transplantation in children. TCRdb processed the PCR reads anew with MiXCR; each CDR3 protein has one entry. The repertoire holds some 640,000 distinct CDR3 sequences, with roughly 17% as singletons. Sequencing was performed on PBMCs from the stem cell graft donor, taken from the stem cell graft. All receptors derive from a human donor who donated a stem cell graft to a child with acute myeloid leukemia. The CDR3 runs from the conserved cysteine through the conserved F or W. Fields, in order: V gene, clone size, J gene, D gene, CDR3 DNA, CDR3 protein. The D gene is left open where the match is weak. Not all rows give a size; the values are once, few, many and, for expanded clones, a class.

v_call: TRBV27
clone_size: -
j_call: TRBJ1-1
d_call: TRBD1
cdr3_nt: TGCACCAGCAGTTTAGGGGACAGGGGGCAGGACACTGAAGCTTTCTTT
cdr3_aa: CTSSLGDRGQDTEAFF

v_call: TRBV12-3/TRBV12-4
clone_size: -
j_call: TRBJ1-4
d_call: -
cdr3_nt: TGTGCCAGCAGGATAGAGGGTGAAAAACTGTTTTTT
cdr3_aa: CASRIEGEKLFF

v_call: TRBV20-1
clone_size: -
j_call: TRBJ1-1
d_call: -
cdr3_nt: TGCACCCTTGGGGGGGTACGTGAAGCTTTCTTT
cdr3_aa: CTLGGVREAFF

v_call: TRBV12-3/TRBV12-4
clone_size: many
j_call: TRBJ1-1
d_call: TRBD1
cdr3_nt: TGTGCCAGCGTGGGGACAGGACCCACTGAAGCTTTCTTT
cdr3_aa: CASVGTGPTEAFF

v_call: TRBV7-9
clone_size: -
j_call: TRBJ1-2
d_call: -
cdr3_nt: TGTGCCTTCCGCAATCGGGGCTATCAAGGACCGAATTATGGCTACACCTTC
cdr3_aa: CAFRNRGYQGPNYGYTF

v_call: TRBV12-3/TRBV12-4
clone_size: many
j_call: TRBJ1-4
d_call: -
cdr3_nt: TGTGCCAGCAGTTTCCCCCTCGAGGAAGTGTTTTTT
cdr3_aa: CASSFPLEEVFF

v_call: TRBV12-3/TRBV12-4
clone_size: many
j_call: TRBJ2-3
d_call: TRBD2
cdr3_nt: TGTGCCAGCAGTTTCGGGGGGTTGGCGCAGTATTTT
cdr3_aa: CASSFGGLAQYF

v_call: TRBV7-2
clone_size: -
j_call: TRBJ1-4
d_call: TRBD1
cdr3_nt: TGTGCCAGCAGCCAGACAGGGGGGTCCTCTAATGAAAAACTGTTTTTT
cdr3_aa: CASSQTGGSSNEKLFF

v_call: TRBV7-9
clone_size: -
j_call: TRBJ1-6
d_call: -
cdr3_nt: TGTGCCAGCAGGCGACAGGAGAGCTCCTATAATTCACCCCTCCACTTT
cdr3_aa: CASRRQESSYNSPLHF

v_call: TRBV6-1
clone_size: -
j_call: TRBJ2-1
d_call: -
cdr3_nt: TGTGCCAGCGGAACGACGAGCTCCTACAATGAGCAGTTCTTC
cdr3_aa: CASGTTSSYNEQFF

v_call: TRBV20-1
clone_size: -
j_call: TRBJ2-1
d_call: -
cdr3_nt: TGCAGTGCTAGAGATCGACCGGGGAGCTCCTACAATGAGCAGTTCTTC
cdr3_aa: CSARDRPGSSYNEQFF

v_call: TRBV12-3/TRBV12-4
clone_size: few
j_call: TRBJ1-1
d_call: -
cdr3_nt: TGTGCCAGCAGACCCGCGGGGGAGCCTGAAGCTTTCTTT
cdr3_aa: CASRPAGEPEAFF

v_call: TRBV20-1
clone_size: many
j_call: TRBJ1-6
d_call: -
cdr3_nt: TGCAGTGCTTTTTTTGGGACCCTCGGTCGTTCACCCCTCCACTTT
cdr3_aa: CSAFFGTLGRSPLHF

v_call: TRBV20-1
clone_size: many
j_call: TRBJ1-5
d_call: TRBD1
cdr3_nt: TGCAGTGCTAGGCGGGACAGCCAATATAGCAATCAGCCCCAGCATTTT
cdr3_aa: CSARRDSQYSNQPQHF

v_call: TRBV5-1
clone_size: few
j_call: TRBJ2-1
d_call: -
cdr3_nt: TGCGCCAGCAGCTTGGACCCGGACAGCTCCTACAATGAGCAGTTCTTC
cdr3_aa: CASSLDPDSSYNEQFF

v_call: TRBV6-2/TRBV6-3
clone_size: -
j_call: TRBJ2-3
d_call: -
cdr3_nt: TGTGCCAGCAGTCAGATAACAGATACGCAGTATTTT
cdr3_aa: CASSQITDTQYF

v_call: TRBV29-1
clone_size: few
j_call: TRBJ2-1
d_call: -
cdr3_nt: TGCAGCGTTGATGCTGGGGCGGGGTTGGATGAGCAGTTCTTC
cdr3_aa: CSVDAGAGLDEQFF

v_call: TRBV7-3
clone_size: -
j_call: TRBJ2-1
d_call: TRBD2
cdr3_nt: TGTGCCAGCAGCTTTAATAGCGGGGGGGCCTCCAATGAGCAGTTCTTC
cdr3_aa: CASSFNSGGASNEQFF

v_call: TRBV29-1
clone_size: many
j_call: TRBJ2-1
d_call: -
cdr3_nt: TGCAGCGTTGGGGTCGGGGGTTACAATGAGCAGTTCTTC
cdr3_aa: CSVGVGGYNEQFF

v_call: TRBV12-3/TRBV12-4
clone_size: -
j_call: TRBJ1-1
d_call: -
cdr3_nt: TGTGCCAGCAGGACCGGGTCCAATGATTACACTGAAGCTTTCTTT
cdr3_aa: CASRTGSNDYTEAFF

v_call: TRBV7-2
clone_size: few
j_call: TRBJ1-1
d_call: -
cdr3_nt: TGTGCCAGCAGCTTAAACGGGTTTGAAGCTTTCTTT
cdr3_aa: CASSLNGFEAFF

v_call: TRBV6-2/TRBV6-3
clone_size: many
j_call: TRBJ2-7
d_call: -
cdr3_nt: TGTGCCAGCAGCCTCCGGTCGATCTCCTACGAGCAGTACTTC
cdr3_aa: CASSLRSISYEQYF

v_call: TRBV4-3
clone_size: few
j_call: TRBJ2-3
d_call: TRBD2
cdr3_nt: TGCGCCAGCAGCCCTCGATGGCCTAGCGGGGCTTCCACAGATACGCAGTATTTT
cdr3_aa: CASSPRWPSGASTDTQYF

v_call: TRBV5-1
clone_size: many
j_call: TRBJ2-1
d_call: -
cdr3_nt: TGCGCCAGCAGCTTGGGTAGGGGGAGGTTCTTC
cdr3_aa: CASSLGRGRFF

v_call: TRBV6-1
clone_size: many
j_call: TRBJ1-5
d_call: -
cdr3_nt: TGTGCCAGCTCTCGGGTTATGAATCAGCCCCAGCATTTT
cdr3_aa: CASSRVMNQPQHF

v_call: TRBV4-1
clone_size: -
j_call: TRBJ2-5
d_call: TRBD1
cdr3_nt: TGCGCCAGCAGCCAATTACAGGGGGCGCGCCAAGAGACCCAGTACTTC
cdr3_aa: CASSQLQGARQETQYF

v_call: TRBV11-3
clone_size: few
j_call: TRBJ1-2
d_call: -
cdr3_nt: TGTGCCAGCAGCGGCGCCAGTTTCTATGGCTACACCTTC
cdr3_aa: CASSGASFYGYTF

v_call: TRBV6-1
clone_size: many
j_call: TRBJ1-5
d_call: TRBD1
cdr3_nt: TGTGCCAGCAGCACCGACAGGGGCAATCAGCCCCAGCATTTT
cdr3_aa: CASSTDRGNQPQHF

v_call: TRBV12-3/TRBV12-4
clone_size: few
j_call: TRBJ1-3
d_call: -
cdr3_nt: TGTGCCAGCAGTTTTGCGGGAAACACGTTAAGCTCTGGAAACACCATATATTTT
cdr3_aa: CASSFAGNTLSSGNTIYF

v_call: TRBV4-1
clone_size: many
j_call: TRBJ2-1
d_call: -
cdr3_nt: TGCGCCAGCAGCCAAGACGGAAATGAGCAGTTCTTC
cdr3_aa: CASSQDGNEQFF

v_call: TRBV11-2
clone_size: -
j_call: TRBJ2-6
d_call: -
cdr3_nt: TGTGCCAGCAGTCATATTGTCAGGGGAGGCTCTGGGGCCAACGTCCTGACTTTC
cdr3_aa: CASSHIVRGGSGANVLTF

v_call: TRBV6-5
clone_size: many
j_call: TRBJ1-5
d_call: TRBD1
cdr3_nt: TGTGCCAGCAGTATACAGGGGGCGCGCGTTTTTCAGCCCCAGCATTTT
cdr3_aa: CASSIQGARVFQPQHF

v_call: TRBV12-3/TRBV12-4
clone_size: few
j_call: TRBJ1-4
d_call: -
cdr3_nt: TGTGCCAGCAGTAGCACAGGGAATGAAAAACTGTTTTTT
cdr3_aa: CASSSTGNEKLFF

v_call: TRBV20-1
clone_size: many
j_call: TRBJ2-1
d_call: TRBD2
cdr3_nt: TGCAGTGCTAGACGGGGACTAGCGGGGAAAAATTACAATGAGCAGTTCTTC
cdr3_aa: CSARRGLAGKNYNEQFF

v_call: TRBV9
clone_size: many
j_call: TRBJ1-1
d_call: -
cdr3_nt: TGTGCCAGCAGCATGAGGACAGACATGAACACTGAAGCTTTCTTT
cdr3_aa: CASSMRTDMNTEAFF

v_call: TRBV28
clone_size: -
j_call: TRBJ1-6
d_call: TRBD1
cdr3_nt: TGTGCCAGCAGTTTATTGGGGACAGGGCTAACCCCCCTCCACTTT
cdr3_aa: CASSLLGTGLTPLHF

v_call: TRBV5-6
clone_size: -
j_call: TRBJ2-1
d_call: -
cdr3_nt: TGTGCCAGCAGCCTCGTAGTCTGGGAGCAGTTCTTC
cdr3_aa: CASSLVVWEQFF

v_call: TRBV7-3
clone_size: few
j_call: TRBJ2-3
d_call: TRBD1
cdr3_nt: TGTGCCAGCAGCGCCGGGACAGAGATCACAGATACGCAGTATTTT
cdr3_aa: CASSAGTEITDTQYF

v_call: TRBV20-1
clone_size: -
j_call: TRBJ1-1
d_call: -
cdr3_nt: TGCAGTGCTAGCTTGCAGGCTTACACTGAAGCTTTCTTT
cdr3_aa: CSASLQAYTEAFF

v_call: TRBV24-1
clone_size: few
j_call: TRBJ2-3
d_call: TRBD2
cdr3_nt: TGTGCCACCAGTGACTCCGGACTAGCGGGGGGCCCCACCCGGGGAGATACGCAGTATTTT
cdr3_aa: CATSDSGLAGGPTRGDTQYF

v_call: TRBV12-3/TRBV12-4
clone_size: -
j_call: TRBJ1-5
d_call: -
cdr3_nt: TGTGCCAGCAGTTTTCGGGATCGAAATCAGCCCCAGCATTTT
cdr3_aa: CASSFRDRNQPQHF

v_call: TRBV27
clone_size: many
j_call: TRBJ2-1
d_call: -
cdr3_nt: TGTGCCAGCAGTTTATCAGGGCCGGACTCCTACAATGAGCAGTTCTTC
cdr3_aa: CASSLSGPDSYNEQFF

v_call: TRBV20-1
clone_size: many
j_call: TRBJ1-1
d_call: -
cdr3_nt: TGCAGTGCCCTTAACCGCAGGGCGAACACTGAAGCTTTCTTT
cdr3_aa: CSALNRRANTEAFF

v_call: TRBV7-8
clone_size: many
j_call: TRBJ1-5
d_call: -
cdr3_nt: TGTGCCAGCAGCCCAGGGGTGAACAATCAGCCCCAGCATTTT
cdr3_aa: CASSPGVNNQPQHF

v_call: TRBV6-5
clone_size: -
j_call: TRBJ1-5
d_call: -
cdr3_nt: TGTGCCAGCAGTTACGGGAATCCCAATCAGCCCCAGCATTTT
cdr3_aa: CASSYGNPNQPQHF

v_call: TRBV5-1
clone_size: few
j_call: TRBJ2-7
d_call: -
cdr3_nt: TGCGCCAGCAGCGATACCTTACCTCAAAACAATTACGAGCAGTACTTC
cdr3_aa: CASSDTLPQNNYEQYF

v_call: TRBV18
clone_size: many
j_call: TRBJ1-1
d_call: -
cdr3_nt: TGTGCCAGCTCACCGTCGACAGGGAACACTGAAGCTTTCTTT
cdr3_aa: CASSPSTGNTEAFF

v_call: TRBV5-1
clone_size: -
j_call: TRBJ2-7
d_call: -
cdr3_nt: TGCGCCAGCACACCCATCTTTTACTCAGTTTACGAGCAGTACTTC
cdr3_aa: CASTPIFYSVYEQYF

v_call: TRBV6-2/TRBV6-3
clone_size: -
j_call: TRBJ2-2
d_call: -
cdr3_nt: TGTGCCAGCAGTTACCGGGACTCCCTCGGCACCGGGGAGCTGTTTTTT
cdr3_aa: CASSYRDSLGTGELFF

v_call: TRBV29-1
clone_size: -
j_call: TRBJ1-1
d_call: -
cdr3_nt: TGCAGCGTTGAAAGGCGGGGCGCGGAGACTGAAGCTTTCTTT
cdr3_aa: CSVERRGAETEAFF

v_call: TRBV12-3/TRBV12-4
clone_size: -
j_call: TRBJ1-4
d_call: -
cdr3_nt: TGTGCCAGCAGTTTTCGGCGGGCAACTAATGAAAAACTGTTTTTT
cdr3_aa: CASSFRRATNEKLFF

v_call: TRBV20-1
clone_size: many
j_call: TRBJ2-1
d_call: TRBD1
cdr3_nt: TGCAGTGCCCCCCGGGACAGTGGTAATGAGCAGTTCTTC
cdr3_aa: CSAPRDSGNEQFF

v_call: TRBV19
clone_size: -
j_call: TRBJ1-1
d_call: -
cdr3_nt: TGTGCCAGTACGGTTTTTTTGAATACTGAAGCTTTCTTT
cdr3_aa: CASTVFLNTEAFF

v_call: TRBV28
clone_size: -
j_call: TRBJ1-5
d_call: TRBD1
cdr3_nt: TGTGCCAGCAGTCACCGAACAGGGGGGCAGCCCCAGCATTTT
cdr3_aa: CASSHRTGGQPQHF

v_call: TRBV7-2
clone_size: many
j_call: TRBJ1-2
d_call: -
cdr3_nt: TGTGCCAGCAGCTTAGCGTCGTCCCCTCTTGGCTACACCTTC
cdr3_aa: CASSLASSPLGYTF

v_call: TRBV4-3
clone_size: -
j_call: TRBJ1-2
d_call: -
cdr3_nt: TGCGCCAGCAGCCAAGTAAAGGGGCTATACAACTTTAACTATGGCTACACCTTC
cdr3_aa: CASSQVKGLYNFNYGYTF

v_call: TRBV7-9
clone_size: few
j_call: TRBJ1-5
d_call: -
cdr3_nt: TGTGCCAGCAGCCGTGGGGGCCACCATCAGCCCCAGCATTTT
cdr3_aa: CASSRGGHHQPQHF

v_call: TRBV7-2
clone_size: many
j_call: TRBJ2-1
d_call: TRBD2
cdr3_nt: TGTGCCAGCAGCTCCGGGACTAGCGCCCTCAATGAGCAGTTCTTC
cdr3_aa: CASSSGTSALNEQFF

v_call: TRBV20-1
clone_size: many
j_call: TRBJ2-1
d_call: TRBD2
cdr3_nt: TGCAGTGCTGAGCGGGGCCACAATGAGCAGTTCTTC
cdr3_aa: CSAERGHNEQFF

v_call: TRBV25-1
clone_size: many
j_call: TRBJ1-1
d_call: -
cdr3_nt: TGTGCCAGCAGTGAGACTACGAACACTGAAGCTTTCTTT
cdr3_aa: CASSETTNTEAFF